A single count supports the clone carrying this TCR beta chain. The CDR3 contains 15 residues. Germline CDR1 reads SGDLS; CDR2 reads YYNGEE. V lost 3 bases and J 4 bases, leaving 13 bases between the germline ends. This sample was taken from a study of CD8 T cells in Susac syndrome. cDNA came from approximately 0.5 to 1 ug RNA primed by random hexamers. One entry per CDR3 protein, called by TCRdb with MiXCR from the immunoSEQ multiplex PCR reads. The sample yields more than 95,000 distinct CDR3 sequences, about 92% seen once. This chain joins TRBV9 and TRBJ2-2; D might be TRBD1 or TRBD2, each matching 7 bases. The source is a human donor with multiple sclerosis. Sequenced: CD4+ T cells from PBMCs. This CDR3 is CASSASRGGTGELFF. In DNA form, the CDR3 reads TGTGCCAGCAGCGCCAGCAGGGGGGGCACCGGGGAGCTGTTTTTT.